Listed below are T cell receptor beta chains from one sample, sequenced in a study of vaccination effects on CD4 cells after COVID-19. This table comes from immunoSEQ multiplex PCR, and its TCRdb copy is limited to in-frame clones, with some not included. The table records fewer than 75,000 clones, about 74% of them present only once. These receptors' antigens are unknown. The sample consisted of CD4+ T cells from PBMCs cultured without peptide, taken before COVID-19 vaccination. These receptors were taken from a human donor who received a COVID-19 vaccine. Each CDR3 is given with its conserved first and last residue. The D gene is left open where the match is weak. The listing skips clone size in some rows; elsewhere it reads once, few, many or a size class.

TRBJ2-5 | . | . | TRBV2 | TGTGCCAGCAGTGATCGGGGGACCTCAGGGGAGACCCAGTACTTC | CASSDRGTSGETQYF
TRBJ1-2 | . | . | TRBV4-3 | TGCGCCAGCAGCCAAGATTACCCCAACTATGGCTACACCTTC | CASSQDYPNYGYTF
TRBJ1-1 | TRBD1 | . | TRBV6-6 | TGTGCCAGCAGGCCCGGACAGGGTGACACTGAAGCTTTCTTT | CASRPGQGDTEAFF
TRBJ1-5 | TRBD1 | . | TRBV19 | TGTGCCAGTAGTATAGATCGTTGGGGGACAGGGAATAGCAATCAGCCCCAGCATTTT | CASSIDRWGTGNSNQPQHF
TRBJ2-3 | TRBD2 | . | TRBV19 | TGTGCCAGTAGTGGGCTAGCGGTCACAGATACGCAGTATTTT | CASSGLAVTDTQYF
TRBJ1-2 | TRBD1 | . | TRBV3-1/TRBV3-2 | TGTGCCAGCAGCCCTATGACAGGGGGGAACTATGGCTACACCTTC | CASSPMTGGNYGYTF
TRBJ2-2 | . | . | TRBV14 | TGTGCCAGCAGCCAAGTCATACCAGGGAGTGGCGGGGAGCTGTTTTTT | CASSQVIPGSGGELFF
TRBJ1-4 | . | few | TRBV30 | TGTGCCTGGACAAGGGGCAATGGGTTGGGAAAACTGTTTTTT | CAWTRGNGLGKLFF
TRBJ2-3 | TRBD2 | . | TRBV4-1 | TGCGCCAGCAGCCAACCGGGACTAGCGTCAGATACGCAGTATTTT | CASSQPGLASDTQYF
TRBJ2-5 | . | . | TRBV7-2 | TGTGCCAGCAGCAGCTTATTATCCGGGGCCAGCCAAGAGACCCAGTACTTC | CASSSLLSGASQETQYF
TRBJ1-6 | . | . | TRBV6-5 | TGTGCCAGCAGTTACGAGTCGAATTCACCCCTCCACTTT | CASSYESNSPLHF
TRBJ1-1 | . | . | TRBV13 | TGTGCCAGCAGCTTATTCGCAGGGGCGGATACTGAAGCTTTCTTT | CASSLFAGADTEAFF
TRBJ2-1 | . | few | TRBV19 | TGTGCCAGTACTCCTCACAGGAGCTCCTACAATGAGCAGTTCTTC | CASTPHRSSYNEQFF
TRBJ1-5 | TRBD1 | . | TRBV19 | TGTGCCAGCGCACGACAGGGGGTAAGTCAGCCCCAGCATTTT | CASARQGVSQPQHF
TRBJ2-5 | . | . | TRBV2 | TGTGCCAGCACAAGAAACGGTCCTAGGAGTGGGGAGACCCAGTACTTC | CASTRNGPRSGETQYF
TRBJ1-1 | . | . | TRBV6-5 | TGTGCCAGCAGGGGCCTCAGTCTGAACACTGAAGCTTTCTTT | CASRGLSLNTEAFF
TRBJ1-4 | . | . | TRBV4-1 | TGCGCCAGCAGCTCAGGGTCTGGTAATGAAAAACTGTTTTTT | CASSSGSGNEKLFF
TRBJ2-1 | TRBD1 | . | TRBV18 | TGTGCCAGCTCACCGCGGGACAGGGCTAATGAGCAGTTCTTC | CASSPRDRANEQFF
TRBJ2-5 | . | . | TRBV5-1 | TGCGCCAGCGCCTGGAGGAGCGGCCCGTTGGAGACCCAGTACTTC | CASAWRSGPLETQYF
TRBJ1-1 | . | . | TRBV6-1 | TGTGCCAGCAGTTTGCGCCCCACTGAAGCTTTCTTT | CASSLRPTEAFF
TRBJ1-1 | . | . | TRBV6-6 | TGTGCCAGCAGTACCCGGGAGGTTGAAGCTTTCTTT | CASSTREVEAFF
TRBJ1-6 | TRBD1 | . | TRBV4-3 | TGCGCCAGCAGCCAAGACGACAGGGATTCACCCCTCCACTTT | CASSQDDRDSPLHF
TRBJ2-1 | . | once | TRBV2 | TGTGCCAGCGGGCGCGGGATGAATGAGCAGTTCTTC | CASGRGMNEQFF
TRBJ1-1 | . | . | TRBV30 | TGTGCCTGGAGTTGGGAGGGAACTGAAGCTTTCTTT | CAWSWEGTEAFF